These T cell receptor beta chains were read from a single sample in a study of T-cell memory formation after mild COVID-19. A single record per CDR3 protein comes from TCRdb applying MiXCR to the 5' RACE reads. The table shows a few hundred thousand distinct CDR3 sequences, with 20% to 25% occurring only once. The source material was PBMCs or a T cell subset sorted from them (not recorded which). These TCRs come from a man between 18 and 29 years old who had mild COVID-19 (a few samples of this study predate the infection). Cell type and time point are not known. CDR3s include the opening cysteine and the closing phenylalanine or tryptophan. A D gene is named only where the DNA matches it firmly. Clone size is given for some rows only: seen once, a few or many times, or a class if the clone is expanded.

j_call clone_size d_call v_call cdr3_aa cdr3_nt
TRBJ1-5 few . TRBV19 CASSIIGQLQPQHF TGTGCCAGTAGTATAATCGGACAGTTGCAGCCCCAGCATTTT
TRBJ2-3 few TRBD2 TRBV5-1 CASSSTRGGGNTQYF TGCGCCAGCAGCAGTACACGGGGGGGAGGAAATACGCAGTATTTT
TRBJ1-5 few . TRBV15 CATSRWEDQPQHF TGTGCCACCAGCAGATGGGAGGATCAGCCCCAGCATTTT
TRBJ2-5 many . TRBV7-8 CASSPGASRETQYF TGTGCCAGCAGCCCAGGGGCGAGTCGAGAGACCCAGTACTTC
TRBJ2-5 few . TRBV2 CASSGRLGGETQYF TGTGCCAGCAGTGGTCGACTAGGGGGGGAGACCCAGTACTTC
TRBJ1-1 few . TRBV20-1 CSARDEGINTEAFF TGCAGTGCTAGAGATGAGGGAATAAACACTGAAGCTTTCTTT
TRBJ1-1 few . TRBV7-9 CASTPGWGNTEAFF TGTGCCAGCACCCCCGGGTGGGGGAACACTGAAGCTTTCTTT
TRBJ1-3 few . TRBV28 CASSATASFSGNTIYF TGTGCCAGCAGTGCCACTGCCAGCTTCTCTGGAAACACCATATATTTT
TRBJ2-3 . . TRBV7-9 CASSLVLGRRTDTQYF TGTGCCAGCAGCTTAGTTCTCGGCAGGAGGACTGATACGCAGTATTTT
TRBJ1-1 few TRBD1 TRBV5-1 CASKSSTGLMNTEAFF TGCGCCAGCAAATCCTCGACAGGGCTCATGAACACTGAAGCTTTCTTT
TRBJ1-1 few . TRBV5-1 CASSLFAGTEAFF TGCGCCAGCAGCTTGTTTGCGGGGACTGAAGCTTTCTTT
TRBJ2-3 . . TRBV28 CASKAANTDTQYF TGTGCCAGCAAAGCAGCTAACACAGATACGCAGTATTTT
TRBJ2-6 few TRBD1 TRBV19 CASSRQGAIGANVLTF TGTGCCAGTAGTCGACAGGGGGCGATTGGGGCCAACGTCCTGACTTTC
TRBJ1-1 . TRBD1 TRBV7-3 CASSGQGANTEAFF TGTGCCAGCAGCGGGCAGGGGGCAAACACTGAAGCTTTCTTT
TRBJ2-5 . . TRBV5-1 CASSPDLRGETQYF TGCGCCAGCAGCCCCGACCTCAGGGGAGAGACCCAGTACTTC
TRBJ1-5 . . TRBV7-3 CASSTDPGQPQHF TGTGCCAGCAGCACCGATCCGGGGCAGCCCCAGCATTTT
TRBJ1-4 few . TRBV20-1 CSANIPMGGEKLFF TGCAGTGCTAATATTCCCATGGGAGGGGAAAAACTGTTTTTT
TRBJ2-7 few . TRBV15 CATSRGTPGNEQYF TGTGCCACCAGCAGAGGGACTCCGGGTAACGAGCAGTACTTC
TRBJ1-1 . TRBD1 TRBV7-9 CASSFTEGAEAFF TGTGCCAGCAGCTTTACCGAGGGGGCGGAAGCTTTCTTT
TRBJ1-3 . . TRBV3-1 CASSREGTLLGNTIYF TGTGCCAGCAGCCGCGAGGGCACCCTCCTTGGAAACACCATATATTTT
TRBJ2-3 few TRBD1 TRBV4-1 CASSQPDRGRGDTQYF TGCGCCAGCAGCCAACCCGACAGGGGAAGGGGAGATACGCAGTATTTT
TRBJ2-3 . . TRBV7-2 CASSQWVIADTQYF TGTGCCAGCAGCCAGTGGGTGATCGCAGATACGCAGTATTTT
TRBJ2-5 few . TRBV29-1 CSALRQETQYF TGCAGCGCGCTGCGACAAGAGACCCAGTACTTC
TRBJ1-1 . TRBD1 TRBV7-6 CASSLSDRAEAFF TGTGCCAGCAGCCTAAGTGACAGGGCTGAAGCTTTCTTT
TRBJ2-3 few . TRBV6-2/TRBV6-3 CASSPRPVGDTQYF TGTGCCAGCAGTCCGAGACCAGTCGGGGATACGCAGTATTTT
TRBJ1-1 . . TRBV7-9 CASSLRGGRSSEAFF TGTGCCAGCAGTCTAAGGGGGGGAAGGAGCTCTGAAGCTTTCTTT
TRBJ2-1 many . TRBV7-2 CASSPSRPHNEQFF TGTGCCAGCAGCCCTAGTCGCCCTCACAATGAGCAGTTCTTC
TRBJ2-5 few TRBD1 TRBV5-1 CASSLGTGEETQYF TGCGCCAGCAGCTTGGGGACAGGGGAAGAGACCCAGTACTTC
TRBJ1-6 . TRBD1 TRBV28 CASSLVTGQASAYNSPLHF TGTGCCAGCAGTTTGGTTACCGGACAGGCGAGCGCCTATAATTCACCCCTCCACTTT
TRBJ1-6 . . TRBV20-1 CSAYHPDSPLHF TGCAGTGCCTACCATCCGGATTCACCCCTCCACTTT